The present T cell receptor (beta chain) was sequenced within a study of cytomegalovirus exposure and HLA in healthy donors. This CDR3 spans 16 amino acids. Germline V gene lookup returns CDR1 SGHVS and CDR2 FQNEAQ. The V gene end was trimmed by 2 bases and the J gene end by 6 bases; junction bases not matched to a gene: 7. These donors were members of the approximately 110-subject validation cohort, a group separate from the approximately 640-subject first cohort. Assay used: immunoSEQ multiplex PCR; TCRdb lists only in-frame clones, some missing. This table has approximately 64,000 clones, around 89% appearing once.

The origin of this receptor is a young woman in good health and CMV-seronegative. Sequenced input: PBMCs. This sequence joins TRBV7-8 and TRBJ2-7, with TRBD2 identical over 13 bases. DNA for the CDR3: TGTGCCAGCAGCTTACTGAGGACTAGCGGGAGATCCGAGCAGTACTTC. It translates to CASSLLRTSGRSEQYF. Variable domain in full (rest from reference TRBV7-8 and TRBJ2-7): GAGVSQSPRYKVAKRGQDVALRCDPISGHVSLFWYQQALGQGPEFLTYFQNEAQLDKSGLPSDRFFAERPEGSVSTLKIQRTQQEDSAVYLCASSLLRTSGRSEQYFGPGTRLTVT.